This T cell receptor (beta chain) was found in a study of blood T cell repertoires in COVID-19. Study information: Whether acute or convalescent, the COVID-19 samples came from the United States, Italy and Spain.

Germline CDR1 and CDR2: SGHRS and YFSETQ. After removal of 4 bases from V and 0 bases from J, the junction contained 9 bases not matched to a gene. The CDR3 is 17 amino acids. Under the authors' procedure: Amplified reference gene primers provided the basis for estimating nucleated cell counts. Clones were read by immunoSEQ multiplex PCR, and TCRdb kept only the in-frame ones, dropping some. From that table come the V and J calls and clone size; the DNA was used to work out D and trimming. This sample has about 55,000 clones; 80% to 90% occur once, and the top ten carry 3.5% to 4%. This sequence originates from a man aged 40-55 years with COVID-19, enrolled during active disease. This rearrangement joins TRBV5-1 to TRBJ2-7, with 11 nucleotides matching TRBD1. The sequenced sample was peripheral blood. The CDR3 sequence: CASSLRTGGLSSYEQYF. The CDR3 DNA is TGCGCCAGCAGCCTTAGGACAGGGGGCCTTAGCTCCTACGAGCAGTACTTC.